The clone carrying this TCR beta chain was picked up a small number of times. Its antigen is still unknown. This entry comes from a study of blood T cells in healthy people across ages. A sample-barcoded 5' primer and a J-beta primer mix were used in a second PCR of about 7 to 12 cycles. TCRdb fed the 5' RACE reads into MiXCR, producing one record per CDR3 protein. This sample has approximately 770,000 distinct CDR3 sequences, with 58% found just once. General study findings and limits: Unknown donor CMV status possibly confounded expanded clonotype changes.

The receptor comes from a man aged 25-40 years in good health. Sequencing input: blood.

CDR3 region: CASSQEGSLQNIQYF. CDR3 nucleotides: TGTGCCAGCAGCCAAGAGGGGTCACTGCAAAACATTCAGTACTTC. This rearrangement joins TRBV3-1 to TRBJ2-4; no clear D. The V end lost 0 bases, the J end lost 5 bases, and 11 bases lay between the germline ends. The CDR3 contains 15 residues. Germline values: CDR1 LGHDT, CDR2 YNNKEL (reference sequence).